Following are 3 T cell receptor beta chains from one sample sequenced in a study of T cell responses to AZD1222 COVID-19 vaccine. Only in-frame clones appear in the TCRdb table, and some are missing; sequencing was by immunoSEQ multiplex PCR. The data hold more than 150,000 clones, with 90% to 95% observed a single time. Sequences were derived from peripheral blood, sampled on day 0 of AZD1222 vaccination. These receptors all come from an adult in good health.

The genes are TRBV10-2 and TRBJ2-7; 12 bases agree with TRBD2. The CDR3 extends over 15 amino acids. The ends lost 7 bases at V and 1 base at J; junction bases unmatched: 5. Germline CDR1 and CDR2: WSHSY and SAAADI. CDR3 in amino acids: CASTPGTSGSYEQYF. The CDR3 DNA follows: TGCGCCAGCACCCCCGGGACTAGCGGGTCCTACGAGCAGTACTTC.

The chain uses TRBV4-1 and TRBJ1-6, with 11 positions matching TRBD1. The trim removed 1 base at V and 10 bases at J, leaving 3 bases unmatched. The CDR3 length is 15 residues. CDR1 is MGHRA and CDR2 is YSYEKL in the germline V gene. This chain's CDR3 is CASSQGRTGGSPLHF. Written as DNA, the CDR3 is TGCGCCAGCAGCCAAGGTCGGACAGGGGGCTCACCCCTCCACTTT.

The V gene is TRBV9, the J gene TRBJ1-1, with 7 bases that match TRBD1. The germline V gene has CDR1 SGDLS and CDR2 YYNGEE. This CDR3 is built from 13 residues. Trimming removed 4 bases from V and 4 bases from J; junction bases left unmatched: 4. In nucleotides, the CDR3 is TGTGCCAGCAGCCACTCAGGGGGCACTGAAGCTTTCTTT. Its protein is CASSHSGGTEAFF.